Presented here are 23 T cell receptor beta chains from one specimen sequenced in a study of blood T cell repertoires in COVID-19. Measured with immunoSEQ multiplex PCR; TCRdb has only the in-frame clones, and not every one. The sample holds approximately 150,000 clones, more than 80% seen once. Sequencing used peripheral blood. Source of these receptors: a woman in her fifties or sixties with COVID-19, enrolled during active disease.

The chain employs TRBV5-5 and TRBJ1-4; D is unclear. Germline V gene lookup returns CDR1 SGHKS and CDR2 YYEKEE (reference sequence). V lost 4 bases to trimming and J lost 5 bases, with 15 bases between them. The CDR3 runs 15 residues. The CDR3 DNA reads TGTGCCAGCAGCATCACAGTGGGTGGGAATGAAAAACTGTTTTTT. It codes for CASSITVGGNEKLFF. Combining the CDR3 with reference TRBV5-5 and TRBJ1-4 gives the whole variable domain DAGVTQSPTHLIKTRGQQVTLRCSPISGHKSVSWYQQVLGQGPQFIFQYYEKEERGRGNFPDRFSARQFPNYSSELNVNALLLGDSALYLCASSITVGGNEKLFFGSGTQLSVL.

DNA for the CDR3: TGTGCCAGCAGCCGGGGCCGTTACAATGAGCAGTTCTTC. Translation gives CASSRGRYNEQFF. This sequence joins TRBV3-1 (or the pseudogene TRBV3-2) and TRBJ2-1; D possibly corresponds to TRBD1 (5 bases). This CDR3 comprises 13 residues. The V end was cut by 4 bases, the J end by 4 bases, with 8 bases between. CDR1 and CDR2 from the germline V gene are LGHDT and YNNKEL (reference sequence).

V gene TRBV7-2 combines with J gene TRBJ1-2; maybe TRBD1 (6 bases). The CDR3 loop spans 16 amino acids. CDR1 and CDR2 (germline): SGHTA, FQGNSA. Trimming shortened V by 6 bases and J by 1 base, and 18 bases separated the two germline ends. CDR3 amino acids: CASRHHRDPVNYGYTF. The CDR3 nucleotides read TGTGCCAGCAGGCACCACAGGGACCCCGTTAACTATGGCTACACCTTC. The full variable domain, completed using reference TRBV7-2 and TRBJ1-2, is GAGVSQSPSNKVTEKGKDVELRCDPISGHTALYWYRQSLGQGLEFLIYFQGNSAPDKSGLPSDRFSAERTGGSVSTLTIQRTQQEDSAVYLCASRHHRDPVNYGYTFGSGTRLTVV.

In its sample, this clone was seen once. This sequence joins TRBV7-8 and TRBJ1-3; the D is unclear. This CDR3 is 13 amino acids long. Germline CDR1 SGHVS, CDR2 FQNEAQ. Trimming took off 3 bases at V and 4 bases at J, with 7 bases between the two ends. The CDR3 spells CASSLRGGNTIYF. In DNA, the CDR3 is TGTGCCAGCAGCTTGCGGGGAGGAAACACCATATATTTT.

The chain employs TRBV2 and TRBJ2-7; TRBD1 aligns across 11 bases. Germline CDR1 and CDR2: SNHLY and FYNNEI. The CDR3 runs 15 residues. Trimming cost V 4 bases and J 0 bases; bases outside gene matches: 2. The CDR3 reads CASSVDRGPSYEQYF. The CDR3 coding sequence is TGTGCCAGCAGTGTGGACAGGGGGCCCTCCTACGAGCAGTACTTC. Filled out from reference TRBV2 and TRBJ2-7, the complete variable domain reads EPEVTQTPSHQVTQMGQEVILRCVPISNHLYFYWYRQILGQKVEFLVSFYNNEISEKSEIFDDQFSVERPDGSNFTLKIRSTKLEDSAMYFCASSVDRGPSYEQYFGPGTRLTVT.

This chain joins TRBV19 and TRBJ1-1; D is possibly TRBD1 (5 bases). Between the trimmed V and J ends, which lost 1 base and 1 base, there was a span of 10 bases. CDR1 LNHDA and CDR2 SQIVND come from the germline V gene (reference sequence). CDR3 length equals 15 residues. CDR3 DNA sequence: TGTGCCAGTAGTATAGTTGGACAAACGAACACTGAAGCTTTCTTT. Translation: CASSIVGQTNTEAFF.

The chain employs TRBV6-2 or TRBV6-3 and TRBJ1-3; D is undetermined. Germline V gives CDR1 MNHEY, CDR2 SVGEGT. V lost 2 bases and J 0 bases, leaving 11 bases between the germline ends. The CDR3 has 16 residues. This CDR3 reads CASSYPLDFSGNTIYF. The DNA for the CDR3 is TGTGCCAGCAGTTACCCGTTGGACTTCTCTGGAAACACCATATATTTT.

This chain uses TRBV3-1 (or the pseudogene TRBV3-2) with TRBJ2-1, with TRBD1 matching over 7 bases. CDR3 length equals 14 residues. After removal of 4 bases from V and 7 bases from J, the junction contained 7 bases not matched to a gene. Germline V CDR1 and CDR2: LGHDT, YNNKEL (reference sequence). The CDR3 nucleotides read TGTGCCAGCAGCCTTGGACAGGCTGGGAATGAGCAGTTCTTC. Amino acids: CASSLGQAGNEQFF.

This rearrangement joins TRBV7-2 to TRBJ1-2; TRBD1 aligns across 7 bases. The CDR3 totals 16 residues. After removal of 5 bases from V and 2 bases from J, the junction contained 11 bases not matched to a gene. CDR1 is SGHTA and CDR2 is FQGNSA in the germline V gene. The CDR3 sequence is CASSILRSTGNYGYTF. The CDR3 nucleotides are TGTGCCAGCAGCATACTACGTTCGACAGGGAACTATGGCTACACCTTC. The full variable domain, in which reference TRBV7-2 and TRBJ1-2 provide the parts outside the CDR3, is GAGVSQSPSNKVTEKGKDVELRCDPISGHTALYWYRQSLGQGLEFLIYFQGNSAPDKSGLPSDRFSAERTGGSVSTLTIQRTQQEDSAVYLCASSILRSTGNYGYTFGSGTRLTVV.

This chain joins TRBV10-3 and TRBJ1-1; 11 nucleotides agree with TRBD1. This CDR3 comprises 13 residues. In germline, CDR1 is ENHRY, CDR2 SYGVKD. Trimming cost V 6 bases and J 11 bases; bases outside gene matches: 8. The CDR3 loop reads CAIRDGDRGVAFF. CDR3 nucleotide sequence: TGTGCCATCAGGGACGGGGACAGGGGGGTGGCTTTCTTT.

This rearrangement joins TRBV7-9 to TRBJ1-4; TRBD1 might be the D (5 bases). The germline V gene encodes CDR1 SEHNR and CDR2 FQNEAQ (reference sequence). V was pared by 6 bases and J by 8 bases, with 19 bases between. This CDR3 spans 15 amino acids. Here the CDR3 reads CASSIAGGAREKLFF. As DNA, the CDR3 is TGTGCCAGCAGTATAGCCGGCGGGGCACGGGAAAAACTGTTTTTT.

The rearrangement uses TRBV7-9 and TRBJ2-7; D may be TRBD2 (6 bases). Looked up from germline, CDR1 is SEHNR and CDR2 is FQNEAQ (reference sequence). Deletions cut 1 base from V and 3 bases from J, with 7 bases between. The CDR3 runs 13 residues. The CDR3 nucleotides are TGTGCCAGCAGCTTAGGCGGGAACTACGAGCAGTACTTC. Protein sequence: CASSLGGNYEQYF.

This chain connects TRBV20-1 to TRBJ1-1; D gene unclear. V was pared by 4 bases and J by 1 base, with 4 bases between. The CDR3 covers 11 residues. The germline V gene encodes CDR1 DFQATT and CDR2 SNEGSKA (reference sequence). The CDR3 region is CSAKQNTEAFF. CDR3 coding DNA: TGCAGTGCTAAACAGAACACTGAAGCTTTCTTT.

This sequence joins TRBV5-5 and TRBJ1-5; 7 nucleotides match TRBD1. Germline V CDR1 and CDR2: SGHKS, YYEKEE (reference sequence). The CDR3 is made up of 16 amino acids. Trimming cost V 0 bases and J 1 base; bases outside gene matches: 4. The CDR3 here is CASSLEGATSNQPQHF. The CDR3 DNA follows: TGTGCCAGCAGCTTGGAGGGGGCCACCAGCAATCAGCCCCAGCATTTT.

The chain uses TRBV5-1 and TRBJ2-3, with D possibly TRBD2 on 5 matching bases. The germline gives CDR1 SGHRS, CDR2 YFSETQ. Trimming stripped 2 bases from V and 6 bases from J, with 19 bases between. The CDR3 extends over 16 amino acids. CDR3 in DNA: TGCGCCAGCAGCTTCCTGGACTTACCGCCAAGCGATACGCAGTATTTT. It translates to CASSFLDLPPSDTQYF.

The rearrangement joins TRBV5-6 to TRBJ1-6; the D gene is possibly TRBD1 (6 bases). With 4 bases removed from V and 9 bases from J, the gap between germline ends came to 20 bases. Germline values: CDR1 SGHDT, CDR2 YYEEEE. CDR3 size: 16 residues. CDR3 protein: CASSEHRDNEGSPLHF. For the CDR3, the DNA is TGTGCCAGCAGCGAGCACCGGGACAATGAGGGTTCACCCCTCCACTTT.

The rearrangement joins TRBV7-2 to TRBJ2-7, with 8 bases matching TRBD1. Losses at the gene ends were 5 bases for V and 6 bases for J; bases not matched to a gene: 6. This CDR3 contains 13 residues. Per germline, CDR1 SGHTA and CDR2 FQGNSA. The CDR3 region is CASSPGQGREQYF. DNA for the CDR3: TGTGCCAGCAGCCCCGGACAGGGACGCGAGCAGTACTTC.

This chain connects TRBV2 to TRBJ2-2; weak D call: TRBD2 (6 bases). The germline V gene encodes CDR1 SNHLY and CDR2 FYNNEI. V shed 7 bases and J shed 0 bases, with 9 bases lying between them. This CDR3 has 14 amino acids. As DNA, the CDR3 is TGTGCCAGCATAGCGGAATCGAACACCGGGGAGCTGTTTTTT. Its translation: CASIAESNTGELFF. Full variable domain (rest looked up from reference TRBV2 and TRBJ2-2): EPEVTQTPSHQVTQMGQEVILRCVPISNHLYFYWYRQILGQKVEFLVSFYNNEISEKSEIFDDQFSVERPDGSNFTLKIRSTKLEDSAMYFCASIAESNTGELFFGEGSRLTVL.

V gene TRBV12-5 combines with J gene TRBJ2-5; TRBD1 matches at 9 bases. CDR3 length: 13 residues. The V segment lost 6 bases and the J segment 5 bases; nucleotides outside the gene matches: 4. The germline V gene has CDR1 LGHNT and CDR2 FRNRAP. CDR3 in DNA: TGTGCTAGTGGCCAGGACAGGGGCGAGACCCAGTACTTC. It specifies CASGQDRGETQYF.

This chain connects TRBV7-6 to TRBJ2-1, with 8 bases that match TRBD2. Germline V gene data show CDR1 as SGHVS and CDR2 as FNYEAQ. Trimming at V came to 5 bases and at J to 10 bases, leaving 19 bases not matched to a gene. This CDR3 is 17 amino acids long. Here the CDR3 reads CASSPTVVAGFSGEQFF. The CDR3 DNA reads TGTGCCAGCAGCCCCACGGTAGTAGCGGGGTTTTCTGGGGAGCAGTTCTTC.

The chain joins TRBV4-3 to TRBJ2-7, with a weak D call TRBD2 (6 bases). The CDR3 runs to 19 residues. Trimming cost V 4 bases and J 1 base, with 26 bases left between them. CDR1 LGHNA and CDR2 YSLEER come from the germline V gene. The CDR3 reads CASSLEATSEGTESYEQYF. CDR3 DNA: TGCGCCAGCAGCCTTGAAGCCACCTCGGAGGGTACAGAATCCTACGAGCAGTACTTC.

This clone has just a few counts. J is TRBJ1-6 and V is TRBV7-2, with TRBD1 as a possible D gene (5 bases). CDR3 length equals 16 residues. Germline V gene data show CDR1 as SGHTA and CDR2 as FQGNSA. Trimming took off 2 bases at V and 7 bases at J, with 15 bases between the two ends. In nucleotides, the CDR3 is TGTGCCAGCAGCTTACCCGCCCTTAGGACAAATTCACCCCTCCACTTT. Encoded protein: CASSLPALRTNSPLHF. Complete variable domain (other parts from reference TRBV7-2 and TRBJ1-6): GAGVSQSPSNKVTEKGKDVELRCDPISGHTALYWYRQSLGQGLEFLIYFQGNSAPDKSGLPSDRFSAERTGGSVSTLTIQRTQQEDSAVYLCASSLPALRTNSPLHFGNGTRLTVT.

In its sample, this clone was seen once. The conserved phenylalanine or tryptophan is not found at the CDR3 terminus, so this likely reflects a read error. No DNA is shown, since the ends of the CDR3 on it are uncertain; the CDR3 is the one TCRdb lists. The rearrangement links TRBV6-2 or TRBV6-3 to TRBJ2-7; TRBD2, the table's D call, lacks a check against the DNA. CDR1 MNHEY and CDR2 SVGEGT come from the germline V gene. The CDR3 length is 17 residues, termini included. The CDR3 spells CASSEDLRGTLFYELSL.